A selection of T cell receptor beta chains follows, all from one sample in a study of blood T cell repertoires in COVID-19. Assay used: immunoSEQ multiplex PCR; TCRdb lists only in-frame clones, some missing. The repertoire has approximately 190,000 clones, around four fifths of them found once; the top ten carry approximately 15%. Sequencing was carried out using peripheral blood. The source is a man aged 25 to 40 with active or convalescent COVID-19. Both conserved end residues are trimmed from each CDR3. Only some rows state a clone size, as once, few, many or a class for expanded clones.

clone size: once; J gene: TRBJ1-2; V gene: TRBV28; CDR3 protein: ASTSAGWLGGYT
clone size: NA; J gene: TRBJ2-1; V gene: TRBV24-1; CDR3 protein: ATSDPSGTSGGPSYNEQF
clone size: NA; J gene: TRBJ2-3; V gene: TRBV14; CDR3 protein: ASSQAPVSDTQY
clone size: NA; J gene: TRBJ1-1; V gene: TRBV19; CDR3 protein: ASSIDHKQGAEAF
clone size: NA; J gene: TRBJ1-4; V gene: TRBV11-2; CDR3 protein: ASSRDRGANEKLF
clone size: once; J gene: TRBJ2-1; V gene: TRBV19; CDR3 protein: ASSLDRNSYNEQF
clone size: many; J gene: TRBJ2-5; V gene: TRBV14; CDR3 protein: ASSQDRTSGRETQY
clone size: NA; J gene: TRBJ2-1; V gene: TRBV7-2; CDR3 protein: ASSSGQGGNEQF
clone size: NA; J gene: TRBJ2-3; V gene: TRBV4-3; CDR3 protein: ASSQEKRLGLDTQY
clone size: NA; J gene: TRBJ2-2; V gene: TRBV3-1/TRBV3-2; CDR3 protein: ASSSNPSAGGRSGELF
clone size: once; J gene: TRBJ2-5; V gene: TRBV28; CDR3 protein: ASSFGVQETQY
clone size: NA; J gene: TRBJ1-2; V gene: TRBV9; CDR3 protein: ASSIRASDYGYT
clone size: NA; J gene: TRBJ2-7; V gene: TRBV7-8; CDR3 protein: ASSQTSGHTYEQY
clone size: NA; J gene: TRBJ1-1; V gene: TRBV5-4; CDR3 protein: ASSPTGTGGTEAF
clone size: NA; J gene: TRBJ1-5; V gene: TRBV19; CDR3 protein: ASSRGKRDQPQH
clone size: once; J gene: TRBJ1-1; V gene: TRBV6-2/TRBV6-3; CDR3 protein: ASSVGVTEAF
clone size: few; J gene: TRBJ2-7; V gene: TRBV18; CDR3 protein: ASSPRQSSYEQY
clone size: NA; J gene: TRBJ2-5; V gene: TRBV28; CDR3 protein: ASNEGQETQY
clone size: NA; J gene: TRBJ1-5; V gene: TRBV28; CDR3 protein: ASSSVDRGSNQPQH
clone size: NA; J gene: TRBJ1-1; V gene: TRBV19; CDR3 protein: ASRQVTKNTEAF